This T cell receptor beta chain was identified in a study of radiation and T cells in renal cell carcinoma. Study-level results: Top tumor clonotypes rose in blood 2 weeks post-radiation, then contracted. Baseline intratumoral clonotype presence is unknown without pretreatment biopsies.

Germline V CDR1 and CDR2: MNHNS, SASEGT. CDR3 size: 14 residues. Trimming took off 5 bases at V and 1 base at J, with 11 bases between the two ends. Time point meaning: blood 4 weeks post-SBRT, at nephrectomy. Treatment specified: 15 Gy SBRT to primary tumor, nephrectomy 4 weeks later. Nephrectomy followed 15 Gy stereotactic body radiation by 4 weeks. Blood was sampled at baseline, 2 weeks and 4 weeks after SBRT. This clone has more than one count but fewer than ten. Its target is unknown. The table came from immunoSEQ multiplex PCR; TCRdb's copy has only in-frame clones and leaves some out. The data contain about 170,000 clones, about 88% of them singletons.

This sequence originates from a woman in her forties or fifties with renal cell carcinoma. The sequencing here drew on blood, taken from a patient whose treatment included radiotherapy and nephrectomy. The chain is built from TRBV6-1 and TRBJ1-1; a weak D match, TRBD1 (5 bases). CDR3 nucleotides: TGTGCCAGCAGTCAGGGACGATCGAACACTGAAGCTTTCTTT. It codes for CASSQGRSNTEAFF.